These 2 T cell receptor beta chains were all obtained from the same sample, sequenced in a study of cytomegalovirus exposure and HLA in healthy donors. The PCR made use of 60 Vbeta and 13 Jbeta primers. This table comes from immunoSEQ multiplex PCR, and its TCRdb copy is limited to in-frame clones, with some not included. Of roughly 150,000 clones listed, over 60% are singletons. The sequencing input was PBMCs. The receptors shown here come from a man in his forties or fifties in good health and CMV-seronegative.

The count of this clone is one. This chain links TRBV6-5 with TRBJ2-7; 7 bases fit TRBD1. Germline V CDR1 and CDR2: MNHEY, SVGAGI. The CDR3 consists of 14 residues. V shed 6 bases and J 0 bases; nucleotides not matched to a gene: 5. The CDR3 DNA sequence: TGTGCCAGCAGGACAGGGCTCTTCTCCTACGAGCAGTACTTC. It is translated as CASRTGLFSYEQYF.

This chain links TRBV5-4 with TRBJ2-1; 10 bases agree with TRBD2. Germline CDR1 is SGHNT and CDR2 is YYREEE (reference sequence). The junction had 7 bases not matched to a gene; V was cut back by 4 bases and J by 12 bases. The CDR3 consists of 13 residues. CDR3 DNA: TGTGCCAGCAGCGATGGGACTAGCGTGGTGCAGTTCTTC. This gives the protein CASSDGTSVVQFF. The full variable domain, rest sourced from reference TRBV5-4 and TRBJ2-1, is ETGVTQSPTHLIKTRGQQVTLRCSSQSGHNTVSWYQQALGQGPQFIFQYYREEENGRGNFPPRFSGLQFPNYSSELNVNALELDDSALYLCASSDGTSVVQFFGPGTRLTVL.